One and the same sample provided the 7 T cell receptor beta chains below, sequenced in a study of T-cell reconstitution after alpha-beta-depleted transplantation in children. The TCRbeta library was prepared with unique molecular identifiers. TCRdb re-derived calls from the PCR reads in MiXCR, one entry per CDR3 protein. The repertoire holds hundreds of thousands of distinct CDR3 sequences, with around 15% as singletons. The input for sequencing was PBMCs, mostly from graft donor cells, taken 360 days after TCRalphabeta/CD19-depleted stem cell transplant. The receptors originated from a boy in the first two years of life who had a stem cell transplant for Wiskott-Aldrich syndrome, so the T cells may come from the graft donor.

This clonotype came up a few times. The chain employs TRBV6-2 or TRBV6-3 and TRBJ2-3; the D call may be TRBD1 or TRBD2 (5 bases each). The V end was cut by 7 bases, the J end by 0 bases, with 14 bases between. The CDR3 runs to 15 residues. Per the germline V gene, CDR1 is MNHEY and CDR2 is SVGEGT. The CDR3 sequence: CASTRLGTSTDTQYF. CDR3 nucleotides: TGTGCCAGCACACGATTAGGGACCAGCACAGATACGCAGTATTTT.

In its sample, this clonotype was seen a few times. The chain combines TRBV20-1 with TRBJ2-5; 12 bases map to TRBD2. V lost 6 bases and J lost 4; bases outside the gene matches: 9. In germline, CDR1 is DFQATT, CDR2 SNEGSKA (reference sequence). This CDR3 is built from 15 residues. CDR3 amino acids: CSAPPASGGAETQYF. For the CDR3, the DNA is TGCAGTGCCCCACCGGCTAGCGGGGGGGCAGAGACCCAGTACTTC.

This chain links TRBV11-2 with TRBJ2-2, with D perhaps matching TRBD1 (6 bases). Germline CDR1 reads SGHAT; CDR2 reads FQNNGV. The CDR3 consists of 17 residues. Between the trimmed V and J ends, which lost 1 base and 1 base, there was a span of 13 bases. Here the CDR3 reads CASSLVTGTRNTGELFF. The CDR3 bases are TGTGCCAGCAGCTTAGTCACCGGGACACGGAACACCGGGGAGCTGTTTTTT.

This clonotype has a count of ten or more. The rearrangement uses TRBV20-1 and TRBJ2-1; D remains unclear. V lost 0 bases to trimming and J lost 4 bases, with 7 bases between them. CDR3 length equals 13 residues. Germline V gene sequence: CDR1 DFQATT, CDR2 SNEGSKA (reference sequence). CDR3 DNA sequence: TGCAGTGCTAGAGATCCCAGGTACAATGAGCAGTTCTTC. This translates into CSARDPRYNEQFF.

The V gene is TRBV27, the J gene TRBJ2-5, with D unclear. The germline V gene has CDR1 MNHEY and CDR2 SMNVEV (reference sequence). The CDR3 covers 12 residues. Deletions cut 6 bases from V and 4 bases from J, with 9 bases between. The CDR3 bases are TGTGCCAGCAGGTCTCTCGGAGAGACCCAGTACTTC. It translates to CASRSLGETQYF.

The V and J genes are TRBV29-1 and TRBJ2-7; no clear D gene. Germline V CDR1 and CDR2: SQVTM, ANQGSEA. This CDR3 spans 13 amino acids. V was trimmed by 4 bases and J by 3 bases, leaving 13 bases between them. The CDR3 protein is CSVAPRAYYEQYF. Here the CDR3 DNA reads TGCAGCGTTGCTCCCAGAGCATACTACGAGCAGTACTTC.

This clonotype was detected ten times or more. The genes are TRBV5-1 and TRBJ2-2; D gene uncertain. CDR3 length equals 13 residues. Germline loops: CDR1 SGHRS, CDR2 YFSETQ. V lost 4 bases and J lost 4, with 8 bases in between. The CDR3 loop is CASSHDTTGELFF. The CDR3 DNA is TGCGCCAGCAGCCATGACACCACCGGGGAGCTGTTTTTT.